One and the same sample provided the 17 T cell receptor beta chains below, sequenced in a study of blood T cells in healthy people across ages. Primed by a sample-barcoded 5' primer and a J-beta primer mix, a second PCR proceeded for 7 to 11 cycles. TCRdb reprocessed the 5' RACE reads via MiXCR and lists one record per CDR3 protein. The data show hundreds of thousands of distinct CDR3 sequences, 35% to 50% seen once. The sequenced material came from blood. Source of these receptors: a man at least 80 years old in good health.

Here the CDR3 reads CASSEARLYNSPLHF. DNA of the CDR3: TGTGCCAGCAGTGAAGCGCGGTTGTATAATTCACCCCTCCACTTT. The chain recombines TRBV2 with TRBJ1-6; D gene unclear. In germline, CDR1 is SNHLY, CDR2 FYNNEI. The ends were cut back, 0 bases at V and 4 bases at J, with 7 bases in the middle. This CDR3 has 15 amino acids. Based on the CDR3 plus reference TRBV2 and TRBJ1-6, the full variable domain is EPEVTQTPSHQVTQMGQEVILRCVPISNHLYFYWYRQILGQKVEFLVSFYNNEISEKSEIFDDQFSVERPDGSNFTLKIRSTKLEDSAMYFCASSEARLYNSPLHFGNGTRLTVT.

The rearrangement joins TRBV11-2 to TRBJ1-4; D is ambiguous. Per germline, CDR1 SGHAT and CDR2 FQNNGV. The CDR3 has 13 residues. The V end was cut by 3 bases, the J end by 8 bases, with 10 bases between. The CDR3 reads CASSFPGVEKLFF. For the CDR3, the DNA is TGTGCCAGCAGCTTCCCCGGAGTCGAAAAACTGTTTTTT.

The rearrangement links TRBV7-9 to TRBJ1-5, with D possibly TRBD1 on 6 matching bases. This CDR3 is 15 amino acids long. V lost 1 base to trimming and J lost 4 bases, with 11 bases between them. The germline V gene encodes CDR1 SEHNR and CDR2 FQNEAQ (reference sequence). DNA for the CDR3: TGTGCCAGCAGCTTAGTTGGACAGAAGAATCAGCCCCAGCATTTT. This translates into CASSLVGQKNQPQHF.

There are many counts of this clonotype. The CDR3 DNA reads as TGTGCCAGCAGTCGGGACGGTGCTGAGGAGACCCAGTACTTC. Translation: CASSRDGAEETQYF. The genes are TRBV7-3 and TRBJ2-5; TRBD1 or TRBD2 may be the D gene (5 bases each). Deletions cut 6 bases from V and 5 bases from J, with 16 bases between. CDR3 length: 14 residues. Germline CDR1 and CDR2: SGHTA and FQGTGA.

This clonotype came up a few times. The chain has TRBV7-2 and TRBJ1-2; D not certain. Germline lookup yields CDR1 SGHTA and CDR2 FQGNSA. There are 16 residues in the CDR3. Trimming cost V 1 base and J 4 bases, with 16 bases left between them. The CDR3 DNA follows: TGTGCCAGCAGCTTAGGCAGGCCCTCTATGGCCTATGGCTACACCTTC. This codes for CASSLGRPSMAYGYTF.

J is TRBJ1-2 and V is TRBV12-3 or TRBV12-4, with 7 bases aligning to TRBD1. The CDR3 length is 14 residues. Germline trimming cut 3 bases from V and 10 bases from J; bases unmatched to any gene: 11. In nucleotides, the CDR3 is TGTGCCAGCAGTTTTACAGGGGCCCAAATGGCCTACACCTTC. Protein sequence: CASSFTGAQMAYTF.

The J gene is TRBJ1-4, the V gene TRBV5-5; a weak D match, TRBD1 (6 bases). CDR3 length: 15 amino acids. The V and J ends lost 3 bases and 1 base respectively, with 10 bases between them. CDR1 SGHKS and CDR2 YYEKEE come from the germline V gene (reference sequence). The CDR3 DNA follows: TGTGCCAGCAGCTCCAGGGGACTAACTAATGAAAAACTGTTTTTT. Residues: CASSSRGLTNEKLFF.

A word on this clonotype: A much more abundant neighbour one base away suggests this may be a read error. The chain combines TRBV3-1 with TRBJ2-4; no firm D call. The CDR3 runs to 12 residues. Trimming removed 1 base from V and 13 bases from J, with 11 bases in between. In germline, CDR1 is LGHDT, CDR2 YNNKEL (reference sequence). DNA for the CDR3: TGTGCCAGCAGCCAAGGACCCAATGAGCAGTACTTC. Amino acids: CASSQGPNEQYF.

In its sample, this clonotype was seen a few times. The chain recombines TRBV12-3 or TRBV12-4 with TRBJ2-5; TRBD2 agrees at 9 bases. With V trimmed by 4 bases and J by 5 bases, 8 bases remained unmatched. This CDR3 contains 15 residues. The CDR3 coding sequence is TGTGCCAGCAGTTCCTCCCTAGCGGGACGGGAGACCCAGTACTTC. Its translation: CASSSSLAGRETQYF.

This clonotype has more than one count but fewer than ten. V and J are TRBV6-1 and TRBJ2-7; D is possibly TRBD1 (6 bases). The germline V and J ends were trimmed by 1 base and 7 bases, with 26 bases remaining between them. CDR1 is MNHNS, CDR2 SASEGT, per germline. The CDR3 length is 18 residues. CDR3 region: CASSEGAFYTGLLGEQYF. CDR3 nucleotides: TGTGCCAGCAGTGAAGGGGCATTCTATACAGGGCTTCTTGGTGAGCAGTACTTC.

CDR3 nucleotide sequence: TGCAGCGTGAGGACTAGCCTTGAGACCCAGTACTTC. Translation: CSVRTSLETQYF. V is TRBV29-1 and J is TRBJ2-5; 8 bases match TRBD2. Germline lookup yields CDR1 SQVTM and CDR2 ANQGSEA. The V gene end was trimmed by 6 bases and the J gene end by 5 bases; junction bases not matched to a gene: 5. The CDR3 spans 12 residues. The full variable domain, in which reference TRBV29-1 and TRBJ2-5 provide the parts outside the CDR3, is SAVISQKPSRDICQRGTSLTIQCQVDSQVTMMFWYRQQPGQSLTLIATANQGSEATYESGFVIDKFPISRPNLTFSTLTVSNMSPEDSSIYLCSVRTSLETQYFGPGTRLLVL.

As regards this clonotype: A read error may account for a junction end that differs from germline. The chain joins TRBV7-2 to TRBJ2-5; 10 bases align to TRBD2. The end of the DNA aligns better with TRBJ2-4, so the J call may be wrong. This CDR3 has 15 amino acids. From germline, CDR1 is SGHTA and CDR2 FQGNSA. The CDR3 here is CASSLAGGWKNIQYF. CDR3 bases: TGTGCCAGCAGTTTAGCGGGAGGCTGGAAAAACATTCAGTACTTC.

A few counts support this clonotype. The V and J genes are TRBV7-2 and TRBJ2-1; no reliable D call. In germline, CDR1 is SGHTA, CDR2 FQGNSA. CDR3 length equals 14 residues. V was clipped by 5 bases and J by 7 bases, with 15 bases between them. The CDR3 region has the DNA TGTGCCAGCAGCCCGACCGGGTCGTCAAATGAGCAGTTCTTC. Its translation is CASSPTGSSNEQFF.

This clonotype was counted between two and nine times. The V and J genes are TRBV5-5 and TRBJ2-1; a weak D match, TRBD2 (6 bases). The J call is doubtful: the DNA matches TRBJ2-7 better. The V gene's germline CDR1 is SGHKS and CDR2 YYEKEE (reference sequence). The CDR3 is made up of 15 amino acids. The CDR3 nucleotides are TGTGCCAGCAGCCCGGCTAGGGACTCCTACAATGAGCAGTACTTC. This translates into CASSPARDSYNEQYF.

There are a few counts of this clonotype. This chain uses TRBV19 with TRBJ2-3, with D maybe TRBD1 (6 bases). This CDR3 comprises 12 residues. V lost 5 bases and J lost 7, with 10 bases in between. Germline V gene data show CDR1 as LNHDA and CDR2 as SQIVND (reference sequence). The CDR3 here is CASSPQGHTQYF. CDR3 bases: TGTGCCAGTAGTCCGCAGGGGCATACGCAGTATTTT.

CDR3 residues: CSARRGSLYNEQFF. The CDR3 nucleotides are TGCAGTGCTAGACGAGGGTCCCTTTACAATGAGCAGTTCTTC. V and J are TRBV20-1 and TRBJ2-1, with D tentatively TRBD2 (5 bases). V was shortened by 2 bases and J by 4 bases, with 12 bases between the two germline ends. This CDR3 spans 14 amino acids. Germline loops: CDR1 DFQATT, CDR2 SNEGSKA (reference sequence).

As to this clonotype: A much larger clone sits a single nucleotide away, making a read error possible. The V gene is TRBV6-6, the J gene TRBJ2-4, with no clear D. The CDR3 is 12 residues long. In germline, CDR1 is MNHNY, CDR2 SVGAGI (reference sequence). Trimming shortened V by 4 bases and J by 13 bases, and 14 bases separated the two germline ends. CDR3 nucleotide sequence: TGTGCCAGCAGTTCTCCAGCCAATGAGCAGTACTTC. Residues: CASSSPANEQYF.